The rows below give T cell receptor beta chains drawn from one sample of a study of CD8 T cells in Susac syndrome. A single record per CDR3 protein comes from TCRdb applying MiXCR to the immunoSEQ multiplex PCR reads. There are tens of thousands of distinct CDR3 sequences in the sample; 95% to 96% occur only once, and around 0.62% lies in the top ten. Sequenced material: CD8+ T cells from PBMCs. Receptors originate from a human donor with Susac syndrome. The CDR3 runs from the conserved cysteine through the conserved F or W. The D gene is left open where the match is weak. Part of the rows lack a size; the others show once, few, many or a class for expanded clones.

v_call	clone_size	d_call	j_call	cdr3_aa	cdr3_nt
TRBV7-9	NA	TRBD1	TRBJ2-6	CASSVSGGAPSSGANVLTF	TGTGCCAGCAGCGTATCAGGGGGAGCCCCCTCCTCTGGGGCCAACGTCCTGACTTTC
TRBV5-6	NA	TRBD1	TRBJ1-6	CASSLMGTGDSPLHF	TGTGCCAGCAGCTTGATGGGGACAGGGGACTCACCCCTCCACTTT
TRBV28	NA	NA	TRBJ1-5	CASSPPFGVGQPQHF	TGTGCCAGCAGTCCGCCATTCGGGGTGGGACAGCCCCAGCATTTT
TRBV4-2	once	TRBD2	TRBJ2-3	CASSDQRGTSGGRGTQYF	TGTGCCAGCAGCGACCAAAGAGGGACTAGCGGGGGTCGAGGTACGCAGTATTTT
TRBV14	NA	NA	TRBJ2-5	CASSQGLNFQETQYF	TGTGCCAGCAGCCAAGGCCTGAACTTCCAAGAGACCCAGTACTTC
TRBV20-1	once	NA	TRBJ2-3	CSAPPGPTHTDTQYF	TGCAGTGCTCCTCCGGGACCCACTCACACAGATACGCAGTATTTT
TRBV4-1	few	NA	TRBJ2-6	CASSQTISGANVLTF	TGCGCCAGCAGCCAAACGATCAGTGGGGCCAACGTCCTGACTTTC
TRBV19	NA	NA	TRBJ1-5	CASFLHGSNQPQHF	TGTGCCAGTTTTCTCCACGGCAGCAATCAGCCCCAGCATTTT
TRBV29-1	NA	TRBD1	TRBJ1-1	CSVGEGQGEAFF	TGCAGCGTTGGAGAAGGACAGGGGGAAGCTTTCTTT
TRBV4-3	NA	NA	TRBJ2-3	CASSQETFSTDTQYF	TGCGCCAGCAGCCAGGAGACCTTTAGCACAGATACGCAGTATTTT
TRBV7-2	NA	NA	TRBJ1-2	CASSLGGIYRNTF	TGTGCCAGCAGCTTAGGGGGGATATACCGGAACACCTTC
TRBV6-2/TRBV6-3	NA	NA	TRBJ2-3	CASSYKEPMSTDTQYF	TGTGCCAGCAGTTACAAAGAACCGATGAGCACAGATACGCAGTATTTT
TRBV9	NA	NA	TRBJ2-7	CASSGEGYEQYF	TGTGCCAGCAGCGGCGAAGGCTACGAGCAGTACTTC